This T cell receptor beta chain was obtained from a study of regulatory T cells in long-lasting Graves disease. Time point given: newly diagnosed GD, antithyroid drugs for less than 3 months. PBMCs were the source of the RNA used for TCR sequencing. Patients were enrolled at an endocrinology department in Xi'an, China. Germline lookup yields CDR1 SNHLY and CDR2 FYNNEI. Trimming took off 4 bases at V and 1 base at J, with 7 bases between the two ends. CDR3 length: 13 amino acids. This clonotype was recorded many times. In building TCR beta libraries, iRepertoire HTBI primers were used together with Arm-PCR of CDR3 regions. TCRdb redid the calling of the multiplex PCR reads with MiXCR, one entry per CDR3 protein. The sample has about half a million distinct CDR3 sequences, 12% seen once. These data are also associated with another study on T cells in Graves' hyperthyroidism and ophthalmopathy.

This receptor was taken from a woman aged 25 to 39 with Graves disease. The V gene is TRBV2, the J gene TRBJ1-1; D gene unclear. The sequencing here drew on peripheral blood mononuclear cells (PBMCs), taken at new diagnosis, from a patient treated with antithyroid drugs. This CDR3 reads CASSADQNTEAFF. The CDR3 nucleotides read TGTGCCAGCAGTGCGGATCAGAACACTGAAGCTTTCTTT.